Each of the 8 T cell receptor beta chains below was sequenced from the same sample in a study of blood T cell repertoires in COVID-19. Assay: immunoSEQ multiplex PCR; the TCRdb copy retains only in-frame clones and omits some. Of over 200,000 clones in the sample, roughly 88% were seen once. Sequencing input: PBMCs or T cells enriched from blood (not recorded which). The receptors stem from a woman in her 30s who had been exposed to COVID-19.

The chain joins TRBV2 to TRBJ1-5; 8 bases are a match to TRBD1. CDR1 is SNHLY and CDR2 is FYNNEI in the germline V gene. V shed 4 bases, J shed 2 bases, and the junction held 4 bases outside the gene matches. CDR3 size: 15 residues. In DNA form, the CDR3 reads TGTGCCAGCAGTGCCGACAGGGGAGGCAATCAGCCCCAGCATTTT. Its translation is CASSADRGGNQPQHF.

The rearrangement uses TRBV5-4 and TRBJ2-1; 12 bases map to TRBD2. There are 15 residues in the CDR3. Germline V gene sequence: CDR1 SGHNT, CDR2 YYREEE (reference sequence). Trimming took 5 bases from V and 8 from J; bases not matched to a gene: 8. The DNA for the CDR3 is TGTGCCAGCAGAGCTAGCGGGAGGGTCAGTTATGAGCAGTTCTTC. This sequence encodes CASRASGRVSYEQFF.

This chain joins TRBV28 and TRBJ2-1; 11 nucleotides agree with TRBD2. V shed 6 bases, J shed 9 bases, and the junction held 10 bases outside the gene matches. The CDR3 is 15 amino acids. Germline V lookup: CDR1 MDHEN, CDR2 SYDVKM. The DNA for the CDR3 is TGTGCCAGCAGGTATAGCGGGAGGGCCTTGGGTGAGCAGTTCTTC. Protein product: CASRYSGRALGEQFF.

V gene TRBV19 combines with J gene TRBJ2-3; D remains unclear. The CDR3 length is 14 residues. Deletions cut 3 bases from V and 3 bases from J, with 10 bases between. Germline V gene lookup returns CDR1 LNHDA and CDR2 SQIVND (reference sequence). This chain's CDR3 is CASSINILTDTQYF. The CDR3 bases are TGTGCCAGTAGTATTAACATCCTGACAGATACGCAGTATTTT.

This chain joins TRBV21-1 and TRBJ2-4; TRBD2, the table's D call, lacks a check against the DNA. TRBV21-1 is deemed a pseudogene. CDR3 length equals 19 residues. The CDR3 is CASPLPSGRGLEAKNIQYF. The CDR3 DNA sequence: TGTGCCAGCCCGCTGCCTAGCGGGAGGGGGCTTGAGGCCAAAAACATTCAGTACTTC.

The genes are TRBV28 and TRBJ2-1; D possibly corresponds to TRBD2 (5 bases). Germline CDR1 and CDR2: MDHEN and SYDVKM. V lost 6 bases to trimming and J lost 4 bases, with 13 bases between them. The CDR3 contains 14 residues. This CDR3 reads CASRPPGKYNEQFF. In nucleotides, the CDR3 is TGTGCCAGCAGACCCCCCGGGAAGTACAATGAGCAGTTCTTC.

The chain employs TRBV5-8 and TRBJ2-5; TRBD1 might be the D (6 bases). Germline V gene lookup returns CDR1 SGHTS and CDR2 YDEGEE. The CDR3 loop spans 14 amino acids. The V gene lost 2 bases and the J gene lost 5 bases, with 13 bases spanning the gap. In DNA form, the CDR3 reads TGTGCCAGCAGCTTATGGGGGCGCGGGGAGACCCAGTACTTC. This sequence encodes CASSLWGRGETQYF.

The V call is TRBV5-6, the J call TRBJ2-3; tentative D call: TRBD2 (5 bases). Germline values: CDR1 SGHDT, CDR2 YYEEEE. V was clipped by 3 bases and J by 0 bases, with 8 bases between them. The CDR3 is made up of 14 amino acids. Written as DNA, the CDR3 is TGTGCCAGCAGCTCCCCGGGAAGCACAGATACGCAGTATTTT. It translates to CASSSPGSTDTQYF.